These 27 T cell receptor beta chains share one sample of origin, sequenced in a study of CD4 T cells in relation to SARS-CoV-2 and coronaviruses. These TCRs are of unknown antigen specificity. TCRdb's table, derived via immunoSEQ multiplex PCR, lists solely in-frame clones and lacks some. The repertoire holds about 15,000 clones, with about 79% as singletons. CD4+ T cells from unexposed donors were obtained before the COVID-19 pandemic (2011-2018). After about 10 days of culture, CD4+ T cells were isolated. Specimen: CD4+ T cells from PBMCs, cultured in vitro. These receptor sequences come from a human donor in good health.

The rearrangement joins TRBV30 to TRBJ2-1, with D perhaps matching TRBD2 (6 bases). Germline-derived CDR1 and CDR2 are GTSNPN and SVGIG (reference sequence). This CDR3 contains 14 residues. The ends were cut back, 4 bases at V and 2 bases at J, with 12 bases in the middle. This chain's CDR3 is CAWNAGNTYNEQFF. The CDR3 region has the DNA TGTGCCTGGAACGCGGGAAACACCTACAATGAGCAGTTCTTC.

The chain links TRBV5-1 to TRBJ2-7; 9 bases are shared with TRBD1. From germline, CDR1 is SGHRS and CDR2 YFSETQ. The V and J ends lost 0 bases and 4 bases, in that order; junction bases with no gene match: 8. The CDR3 spans 16 residues. The CDR3 DNA follows: TGCGCCAGCAGCTTGGTACAGGGGGCCCTCACTTACGAGCAGTACTTC. This sequence encodes CASSLVQGALTYEQYF. The whole variable domain, remainder taken from reference TRBV5-1 and TRBJ2-7, is KAGVTQTPRYLIKTRGQQVTLSCSPISGHRSVSWYQQTPGQGLQFLFEYFSETQRNKGNFPGRFSGRQFSNSRSEMNVSTLELGDSALYLCASSLVQGALTYEQYFGPGTRLTVT.

The chain is built from TRBV11-3 and TRBJ2-3, with D perhaps matching TRBD2 (6 bases). Trimming removed 5 bases from V and 4 bases from J, with 13 bases in between. The CDR3 extends over 14 amino acids. Germline V lookup: CDR1 SGHNT, CDR2 YENEEA. CDR3 loop: CASSPETSADTQYF. The CDR3 region has the DNA TGTGCCAGCAGCCCCGAGACTAGTGCAGATACGCAGTATTTT.

The gene calls are TRBV5-6 and TRBJ2-1; D call uncertain. Germline CDR1 SGHDT, CDR2 YYEEEE. Trimming took off 2 bases at V and 5 bases at J, with 11 bases between the two ends. CDR3 length equals 14 residues. CDR3 region: CASSLRPLNNEQFF. The CDR3, as DNA: TGTGCCAGCAGCTTAAGACCACTCAACAATGAGCAGTTCTTC.

This clone showed up just once. The rearrangement links TRBV9 to TRBJ2-1; the D call may be TRBD1 or TRBD2 (6 bases each). The CDR3 has 18 residues. Germline CDR1 SGDLS, CDR2 YYNGEE. V gave up 3 bases and J gave up 8 bases, with 27 bases separating them. This chain's CDR3 is CASSAIVGRGGRRDEQFF. The CDR3 nucleotides read TGTGCCAGCAGCGCAATAGTAGGTAGAGGGGGGAGAAGGGATGAGCAGTTCTTC.

This clone counts as medium-sized. This sequence joins TRBV7-6 and TRBJ2-1, with 7 bases aligning to TRBD2. J was trimmed by 0 bases and V by 2 bases; bases with no gene match: 4. The CDR3 has 16 amino acids. The germline V gene encodes CDR1 SGHVS and CDR2 FNYEAQ. CDR3 in amino acids: CASSLLAAPSYNEQFF. The CDR3 DNA sequence: TGTGCCAGCAGCTTACTAGCGGCTCCCTCCTACAATGAGCAGTTCTTC.

The sample holds a few counts of this clone. This rearrangement joins TRBV19 to TRBJ1-2; D remains unclear. The V gene's germline CDR1 is LNHDA and CDR2 SQIVND (reference sequence). The CDR3 covers 15 residues. The germline V and J ends were trimmed by 5 bases and 1 base, with 14 bases remaining between them. The CDR3 loop reads CASSLSENYNYGYTF. The DNA for the CDR3 is TGTGCCAGTAGTCTAAGCGAGAATTATAACTATGGCTACACCTTC. Looking up the rest from reference TRBV19 and TRBJ1-2 gives the full variable domain: DGGITQSPKYLFRKEGQNVTLSCEQNLNHDAMYWYRQDPGQGLRLIYYSQIVNDFQKGDIAEGYSVSREKKESFPLTVTSAQKNPTAFYLCASSLSENYNYGYTFGSGTRLTVV.

This clone has more than one count but fewer than ten. The CDR3 protein is CASSYGNQNTGELFF. The DNA for the CDR3 is TGTGCCAGCAGCTACGGGAACCAAAACACCGGGGAGCTGTTTTTT. The genes are TRBV11-2 and TRBJ2-2; perhaps TRBD2 as D (5 bases). The germline V gene encodes CDR1 SGHAT and CDR2 FQNNGV. Trimming removed 4 bases at V and 2 bases at J, with 11 bases between. The CDR3 covers 15 residues.

The CDR3 DNA follows: TGTGCCAGCTCACCATTCAGCGAGCGAGGGGCAGATACGCAGTATTTT. Residues: CASSPFSERGADTQYF. The rearrangement joins TRBV18 to TRBJ2-3; D could derive from TRBD1 or TRBD2 (5 bases each). This CDR3 is built from 16 residues. With 2 bases removed from V and 4 bases from J, the gap between germline ends came to 16 bases. Germline CDR1 and CDR2: KGHSH and LQKENI.

This clone occurred a few times. The rearrangement uses TRBV29-1 and TRBJ1-2; no clear D. The CDR3 spans 12 residues. V was clipped by 6 bases and J by 7 bases, with 15 bases between them. CDR1 is SQVTM, CDR2 ANQGSEA, per germline. CDR3: CSVAVRVRGYTF. As DNA, the CDR3 is TGCAGCGTCGCCGTGAGAGTTCGTGGCTACACCTTC. The full variable domain, with the rest looked up from reference TRBV29-1 and TRBJ1-2, is SAVISQKPSRDICQRGTSLTIQCQVDSQVTMMFWYRQQPGQSLTLIATANQGSEATYESGFVIDKFPISRPNLTFSTLTVSNMSPEDSSIYLCSVAVRVRGYTFGSGTRLTVV.

With respect to this clone: Germline and junction disagree at one end, which may indicate a read error. The chain uses TRBV13 and TRBJ2-7; D tentatively reads TRBD1 or TRBD2 (5 bases each). This CDR3 is 11 amino acids long. Germline-derived CDR1 and CDR2 are PRHDT and FYEKMQ (reference sequence). The chain's CDR3 is CASSQRGEKYF. Written as DNA, the CDR3 is TGTGCCAGCAGCCAACGGGGCGAGAAGTACTTC.

The V call is TRBV30, the J call TRBJ1-1, with D maybe TRBD1 (5 bases). Germline values: CDR1 GTSNPN, CDR2 SVGIG (reference sequence). V was shortened by 1 base and J by 5 bases, with 5 bases between the two germline ends. The CDR3 has 11 residues. CDR3 DNA sequence: TGTGCCTGGAGTGACAGGACTGAAGCTTTCTTT. This codes for CAWSDRTEAFF.

The rearrangement uses TRBV30 and TRBJ2-2, with D maybe TRBD1 (6 bases). The V and J ends lost 4 bases and 4 bases respectively, with 10 bases between them. The germline gives CDR1 GTSNPN, CDR2 SVGIG (reference sequence). This CDR3 spans 13 amino acids. CDR3 sequence reads: CAWIQGFTGELFF. CDR3 DNA: TGTGCCTGGATTCAGGGGTTCACCGGGGAGCTGTTTTTT.

In this sample, this clone turned up a few times. V gene TRBV4-3 combines with J gene TRBJ1-5; TRBD1 is a possible D gene (6 bases). Germline CDR1 is LGHNA and CDR2 is YSLEER. This CDR3 region has 17 residues. V lost 0 bases and J lost 1, with 13 bases in between. In DNA, the CDR3 is TGCGCCAGCAGCCAAGATAAGAGGCAGGGGAGCAATCAGCCCCAGCATTTT. Translation: CASSQDKRQGSNQPQHF.

The chain uses TRBV11-2 and TRBJ1-4; tentative D call: TRBD1 (6 bases). In germline, CDR1 is SGHAT, CDR2 FQNNGV. The CDR3 is 16 residues long. Trimming pared 2 bases from V and 1 base from J, leaving 11 bases between. CDR3: CASSLRGAETNEKLFF. CDR3 DNA sequence: TGTGCCAGCAGCTTAAGGGGGGCTGAAACTAATGAAAAACTGTTTTTT.

V gene TRBV5-6 combines with J gene TRBJ2-1; D may be TRBD2 (6 bases). The CDR3 totals 16 residues. The germline CDR1 and CDR2 sequences are SGHDT and YYEEEE. V dropped 2 bases and J dropped 3 bases, with 15 bases sitting between them. This CDR3 is CASSFGGTLNYNEQFF. The CDR3 region has the DNA TGTGCCAGCAGCTTTGGAGGGACCCTTAACTACAATGAGCAGTTCTTC.

The sample holds one count of this clone. The genes are TRBV7-2 and TRBJ2-1; 10 nucleotides align to TRBD1. The CDR3 length is 15 residues. The trim removed 5 bases at V and 6 bases at J, leaving 7 bases unmatched. In germline, CDR1 is SGHTA, CDR2 FQGNSA. The CDR3 DNA follows: TGTGCCAGCAGCCCTCCTGGGACAGGGGCCAATGAGCAGTTCTTC. Translation gives CASSPPGTGANEQFF.

The CDR3 DNA reads TGTGCCAGCAGCTTATTCCAGGAAAATTCACCCCTCCACTTT. Its translation: CASSLFQENSPLHF. This rearrangement joins TRBV7-9 to TRBJ1-6, with unresolved D. With 2 bases removed from V and 7 bases from J, the gap between germline ends came to 9 bases. The CDR3 extends over 14 amino acids. The germline V gene encodes CDR1 SEHNR and CDR2 FQNEAQ (reference sequence).

V and J are TRBV18 and TRBJ1-2; 8 bases are a match to TRBD1. Germline V CDR1 and CDR2: KGHSH, LQKENI. After removal of 0 bases from V and 6 bases from J, the junction contained 9 bases not matched to a gene. The CDR3 spans 16 residues. CDR3 loop: CASSPPVFQGANGYTF. As DNA, the CDR3 is TGTGCCAGCTCACCACCGGTTTTTCAGGGGGCTAATGGCTACACCTTC.

This chain links TRBV29-1 with TRBJ2-7; TRBD2 might be the D (5 bases). The CDR3 loop spans 12 amino acids. Germline CDR1 is SQVTM and CDR2 is ANQGSEA. Trimming shortened V by 0 bases and J by 10 bases, and 13 bases separated the two germline ends. Here the CDR3 DNA reads TGCAGCGTTGAAGAGAGGGCAGGTCTTCAGTACTTC. This encodes CSVEERAGLQYF.

V is TRBV7-2 and J is TRBJ1-3, with 8 bases that match TRBD1. The V gene's germline CDR1 is SGHTA and CDR2 FQGNSA. The trim removed 4 bases at V and 3 bases at J, leaving 5 bases unmatched. There are 15 residues in the CDR3. The CDR3 DNA reads TGTGCCAGCAGCTCGCAGGGGGCCGGTGGAAACACCATATATTTT. Protein product: CASSSQGAGGNTIYF.

This chain links TRBV18 with TRBJ1-2, with D tentatively TRBD1 (5 bases). The CDR3 length is 16 residues. The V gene lost 4 bases and the J gene lost 0 bases, with 15 bases spanning the gap. The germline gives CDR1 KGHSH, CDR2 LQKENI. CDR3 loop: CASSLNRDGANYGYTF. CDR3 sequence (DNA): TGTGCCAGCTCACTCAACCGGGACGGAGCTAACTATGGCTACACCTTC.

This chain links TRBV6-2 or TRBV6-3 with TRBJ1-1, with 10 positions matching TRBD1. CDR3 size: 14 residues. The ends lost 5 bases at V and 4 bases at J; junction bases unmatched: 4. CDR1 MNHEY and CDR2 SVGEGT come from the germline V gene. The CDR3 protein is CASSDRGRSTEAFF. CDR3 bases: TGTGCCAGCAGTGACAGGGGGCGATCCACTGAAGCTTTCTTT.

The CDR3 DNA reads TGCGCCAGCAGCAAGGACACGGGAACCCAGTACTTC. Amino acid sequence: CASSKDTGTQYF. The chain couples TRBV5-1 to TRBJ2-5; possibly TRBD1 or TRBD2 for D (5 bases each). This CDR3 region has 12 residues. Between the trimmed V and J ends, which lost 4 bases and 8 bases, there was a span of 12 bases. The germline V gene has CDR1 SGHRS and CDR2 YFSETQ. Combining the CDR3 with reference TRBV5-1 and TRBJ2-5 gives the whole variable domain KAGVTQTPRYLIKTRGQQVTLSCSPISGHRSVSWYQQTPGQGLQFLFEYFSETQRNKGNFPGRFSGRQFSNSRSEMNVSTLELGDSALYLCASSKDTGTQYFGPGTRLLVL.

V and J are TRBV7-9 and TRBJ2-1; D gene unclear. The V gene lost 3 bases and the J gene lost 5 bases, with 8 bases spanning the gap. CDR1 and CDR2 from the germline V gene are SEHNR and FQNEAQ (reference sequence). The CDR3 is 13 residues long. The CDR3 bases are TGTGCCAGCAGCTTCAGCTACCACAATGAGCAGTTCTTC. Amino acids: CASSFSYHNEQFF.

The chain combines TRBV11-2 with TRBJ1-1; D remains unclear. The CDR3 length is 14 residues. Germline CDR1 SGHAT, CDR2 FQNNGV. V lost 1 base to trimming and J lost 1 base, with 7 bases between them. The CDR3 nucleotides read TGTGCCAGCAGCTTAGTTGCAGGGAACACTGAAGCTTTCTTT. It encodes CASSLVAGNTEAFF. Full variable domain (remainder filled in from reference TRBV11-2 and TRBJ1-1): EAGVAQSPRYKIIEKRQSVAFWCNPISGHATLYWYQQILGQGPKLLIQFQNNGVVDDSQLPKDRFSAERLKGVDSTLKIQPAKLEDSAVYLCASSLVAGNTEAFFGQGTRLTVV.

This rearrangement joins TRBV25-1 to TRBJ2-1; 8 nucleotides match TRBD1. Trimming removed 1 base from V and 0 bases from J; junction bases left unmatched: 5. This CDR3 has 17 amino acids. The V gene's germline CDR1 is MGHDK and CDR2 SYGVNS. The CDR3 DNA is TGTGCCAGCAGTGAATGGGGGACAGGAAGCTCCTACAATGAGCAGTTCTTC. The encoded protein is CASSEWGTGSSYNEQFF. Combining the CDR3 with reference TRBV25-1 and TRBJ2-1 gives the whole variable domain EADIYQTPRYLVIGTGKKITLECSQTMGHDKMYWYQQDPGMELHLIHYSYGVNSTEKGDLSSESTVSRIRTEHFPLTLESARPSHTSQYLCASSEWGTGSSYNEQFFGPGTRLTVL.